Shown below are 24 T cell receptor beta chains from a single sample sequenced in a study of T cell changes during pregnancy in multiple sclerosis. Profiling relied on immunoSEQ multiplex PCR, and the TCRdb table lists in-frame clones only, not all of them. Of around 40,000 clones in the sample, 90% to 95% were seen once. Sequences were derived from CD4+ T cells from peripheral blood mononuclear cells, sampled in the second trimester of pregnancy. These receptors all stem from a female donor with multiple sclerosis, enrolled in a pregnancy study.

The chain joins TRBV30 to TRBJ2-5, with TRBD2 matching over 7 bases. This CDR3 has 12 residues. V shed 1 base, J shed 6 bases, and the junction held 2 bases outside the gene matches. CDR1 and CDR2 (germline): GTSNPN, SVGIG (reference sequence). The CDR3 is CAWSGGGKTQYF. The CDR3 DNA reads TGTGCCTGGAGTGGGGGGGGAAAGACCCAGTACTTC.

The chain is built from TRBV7-9 and TRBJ2-1; 16 positions agree with TRBD2. The V gene end was trimmed by 2 bases and the J gene end by 9 bases; junction bases not matched to a gene: 7. The CDR3 has 17 residues. CDR1 is SEHNR, CDR2 FQNEAQ, per germline (reference sequence). CDR3 residues: CASSLFGTSGRAGEQFF. The CDR3 nucleotides are TGTGCCAGCAGCTTATTTGGGACTAGCGGGAGGGCCGGTGAGCAGTTCTTC.

This chain connects TRBV11-3 to TRBJ2-1, with D perhaps matching TRBD2 (7 bases). CDR3 length equals 15 residues. Trimming removed 2 bases at V and 6 bases at J, with 14 bases between. Germline CDR1 and CDR2: SGHNT and YENEEA. CDR3 sequence: CASSLLGGGPNEQFF. CDR3 nucleotides: TGTGCCAGCAGCTTACTGGGGGGGGGCCCCAATGAGCAGTTCTTC.

The chain recombines TRBV10-1 with TRBJ2-3; D possibly corresponds to TRBD1 (5 bases). CDR3 size: 14 residues. V was shortened by 5 bases and J by 4 bases, with 13 bases between the two germline ends. Germline CDR1 WNHNN, CDR2 SYGVQD (reference sequence). The CDR3 is CASSFVRESDTQYF. The CDR3 nucleotides are TGCGCCAGCAGTTTCGTCAGGGAATCAGATACGCAGTATTTT.

As DNA, the CDR3 is TGTGCCAGCAGTTTAAACAGGGGAAACCAGCCCCAGCATTTT. Its protein is CASSLNRGNQPQHF. J is TRBJ1-5 and V is TRBV27; 7 bases match TRBD1. The CDR3 sequence is 14 residues long. Per germline, CDR1 MNHEY and CDR2 SMNVEV (reference sequence). With 2 bases clipped from V and 7 bases from J, the junction kept 5 bases outside the gene matches.

V is TRBV19 and J is TRBJ2-7; 9 bases align to TRBD1. The CDR3 runs 14 residues. From germline, CDR1 is LNHDA and CDR2 SQIVND (reference sequence). V lost 6 bases to trimming and J lost 3 bases; unmatched junction nucleotides: 6. For the CDR3, the DNA is TGTGCCAGTAGACGGACAGGGGTGGGCTACGAGCAGTACTTC. Translation gives CASRRTGVGYEQYF.

CDR3 DNA sequence: TGTGCCTGGAGTGAGTTAGGGGCCTCCTACGAGCAGTACTTC. It encodes CAWSELGASYEQYF. The chain employs TRBV30 and TRBJ2-7, with a tentative D call TRBD1 (5 bases). Per germline, CDR1 GTSNPN and CDR2 SVGIG (reference sequence). V was clipped by 1 base and J by 0 bases, with 10 bases between them. The CDR3 spans 14 residues.

This clone was counted once. The chain is built from TRBV18 and TRBJ2-7; no definite D call. The CDR3 runs to 13 residues. Looked up from germline, CDR1 is KGHSH and CDR2 is LQKENI. V was clipped by 1 base and J by 2 bases, with 6 bases between them. The CDR3 region is CASSPQRAYEQYF. The CDR3 DNA reads TGTGCCAGCTCACCACAGCGAGCCTACGAGCAGTACTTC.

The genes are TRBV27 and TRBJ1-3, with D unresolved. This CDR3 is 15 amino acids long. Trimming removed 5 bases from V and 4 bases from J, with 15 bases in between. The germline gives CDR1 MNHEY, CDR2 SMNVEV (reference sequence). The CDR3 DNA reads TGTGCCAGCAGTCTCTTAGGAGCGGGGGGAAACACCATATATTTT. Its protein product is CASSLLGAGGNTIYF.

The rearrangement joins TRBV5-1 to TRBJ1-4, with TRBD1 identical over 11 bases. Germline V lookup: CDR1 SGHRS, CDR2 YFSETQ. Trimming at V came to 5 bases and at J to 8 bases, leaving 8 bases not matched to a gene. The CDR3 spans 15 residues. In nucleotides, the CDR3 is TGCGCCAGCAGTTCGGGACAGGGGGTAGGCGAAAAACTGTTTTTT. Its protein product is CASSSGQGVGEKLFF.

The chain joins TRBV18 to TRBJ2-2, with D tentatively TRBD2 (6 bases). CDR1 and CDR2 (germline): KGHSH, LQKENI. CDR3 size: 16 residues. Trimming pared 3 bases from V and 1 base from J, leaving 12 bases between. The CDR3 DNA reads as TGTGCCAGCTCACCCAGGACTACCCTGAACACCGGGGAGCTGTTTTTT. It codes for CASSPRTTLNTGELFF.

This chain joins TRBV5-1 and TRBJ2-5; TRBD2 matches at 11 bases. The CDR3 sequence is 17 residues long. Germline-derived CDR1 and CDR2 are SGHRS and YFSETQ. V lost 1 base, J lost 1 base, and 6 bases stayed unmatched. CDR3 sequence (DNA): TGCGCCAGCAGCTTGTTAGGGACTAGCGGCACCCAAGAGACCCAGTACTTC. Its protein is CASSLLGTSGTQETQYF.

The V and J genes are TRBV19 and TRBJ2-2, with 10 nucleotides matching TRBD2. The germline gives CDR1 LNHDA, CDR2 SQIVND (reference sequence). J gave up 7 bases and V 5 bases, and 7 bases lay outside the gene matches. The CDR3 is 15 residues long. The CDR3 sequence: CASSGSGRLDGELFF. DNA for the CDR3: TGTGCCAGTAGTGGTAGCGGGAGGTTAGACGGGGAGCTGTTTTTT.

This rearrangement joins TRBV14 to TRBJ2-1; TRBD2 agrees at 11 bases. The CDR3 is made up of 18 amino acids. CDR1 and CDR2 from the germline V gene are SGHDN and FVKESK. Losses at the gene ends were 0 bases for V and 8 bases for J; bases not matched to a gene: 12. CDR3: CASSQDQPGLAGFHEQFF. Written as DNA, the CDR3 is TGTGCCAGCAGCCAAGATCAGCCAGGACTAGCGGGTTTTCATGAGCAGTTCTTC.

This clone came up a few times. This chain links TRBV27 with TRBJ1-2; D call uncertain. Per germline, CDR1 MNHEY and CDR2 SMNVEV (reference sequence). The CDR3 loop spans 15 amino acids. The V and J ends lost 5 bases and 5 bases respectively, with 18 bases between them. DNA of the CDR3: TGTGCCAGCAGTGATCTCGACACAAATTCTTATGGCTACACCTTC. Translating it yields CASSDLDTNSYGYTF.

The gene calls are TRBV10-1 and TRBJ2-3, with TRBD1 matching over 8 bases. Germline V CDR1 and CDR2: WNHNN, SYGVQD (reference sequence). J gave up 9 bases and V 5 bases, and 4 bases lay outside the gene matches. This CDR3 spans 12 amino acids. The CDR3 DNA is TGCGCCAGCAGTAACAGGGGGGAGACGCAGTATTTT. Translated: CASSNRGETQYF.

The CDR3: CASSAQGAGGSYTF. The CDR3 nucleotides are TGTGCCAGCAGTGCCCAGGGGGCTGGGGGTTCCTACACCTTC. The rearrangement links TRBV25-1 to TRBJ1-2, with TRBD1 matching over 8 bases. V lost 4 bases to trimming and J lost 10 bases; unmatched junction nucleotides: 11. Germline loops: CDR1 MGHDK, CDR2 SYGVNS. CDR3 size: 14 residues.

This chain uses TRBV2 with TRBJ1-1; D perhaps matches TRBD1 (5 bases). Between the trimmed V and J ends, which lost 8 bases and 1 base, there was a span of 14 bases. Germline CDR1 is SNHLY and CDR2 is FYNNEI. This CDR3 is 14 amino acids long. CDR3 sequence: CASQNSGANTEAFF. The CDR3 DNA reads as TGTGCCAGCCAAAACAGCGGGGCGAACACTGAAGCTTTCTTT.

This sequence joins TRBV2 and TRBJ2-7, with TRBD2 identical over 7 bases. The junction had 11 bases not matched to a gene; V was cut back by 7 bases and J by 2 bases. The CDR3 contains 15 residues. Germline assignment: CDR1 SNHLY and CDR2 FYNNEI. The CDR3 protein is CASILADSSAYEQYF. The CDR3 DNA reads TGTGCCAGCATCCTAGCGGACTCCTCGGCCTACGAGCAGTACTTC.

This clone was recorded once. The chain is built from TRBV6-5 and TRBJ1-1; 7 nucleotides match TRBD1. The CDR3 is made up of 15 amino acids. The germline gives CDR1 MNHEY, CDR2 SVGAGI. Trimming took 0 bases from V and 5 from J; bases not matched to a gene: 6. CDR3 bases: TGTGCCAGCAGTTACTCGACAAGGGGGCTGACTGAAGCTTTCTTT. It specifies CASSYSTRGLTEAFF.

The rearrangement joins TRBV13 to TRBJ1-5; TRBD1 matches 7 bases. CDR3 length equals 15 residues. Germline CDR1 and CDR2: PRHDT and FYEKMQ (reference sequence). The trim removed 8 bases at V and 4 bases at J, leaving 11 bases unmatched. Here the CDR3 DNA reads TGTGCCAGCCTACTAGACCAGGGGGGTAATCAGCCCCAGCATTTT. Its protein is CASLLDQGGNQPQHF.

The gene calls are TRBV27 and TRBJ1-1, with D hard to call. Trimming pared 1 base from V and 0 bases from J, leaving 24 bases between. The CDR3 extends over 20 amino acids. Germline CDR1 is MNHEY and CDR2 is SMNVEV (reference sequence). The CDR3 coding sequence is TGTGCCAGCAGTTTATACCTTGGTTCCGATAAAACCGCGGTGAACACTGAAGCTTTCTTT. Its protein product is CASSLYLGSDKTAVNTEAFF.

Only one count was recorded for this clone. This rearrangement joins TRBV7-9 to TRBJ1-2; D gene uncertain. The V end lost 0 bases, the J end lost 1 base, and 15 bases lay between the germline ends. The CDR3 totals 17 residues. Germline CDR1 reads SEHNR; CDR2 reads FQNEAQ (reference sequence). CDR3 DNA sequence: TGTGCCAGCAGCTTAGCCGAACCCAAGAAACATAACTATGGCTACACCTTC. Translating it yields CASSLAEPKKHNYGYTF.

The chain recombines TRBV10-3 with TRBJ2-1, with D perhaps TRBD2 (6 bases). The germline CDR1 and CDR2 sequences are ENHRY and SYGVKD. CDR3 length equals 16 residues. Trimming left V 0 bases short and J 6 bases short, with 15 bases between. In DNA form, the CDR3 reads TGTGCCATCAGTGAGTCGACGGGAGTAGGGTCCAATGAGCAGTTCTTC. This translates into CAISESTGVGSNEQFF.